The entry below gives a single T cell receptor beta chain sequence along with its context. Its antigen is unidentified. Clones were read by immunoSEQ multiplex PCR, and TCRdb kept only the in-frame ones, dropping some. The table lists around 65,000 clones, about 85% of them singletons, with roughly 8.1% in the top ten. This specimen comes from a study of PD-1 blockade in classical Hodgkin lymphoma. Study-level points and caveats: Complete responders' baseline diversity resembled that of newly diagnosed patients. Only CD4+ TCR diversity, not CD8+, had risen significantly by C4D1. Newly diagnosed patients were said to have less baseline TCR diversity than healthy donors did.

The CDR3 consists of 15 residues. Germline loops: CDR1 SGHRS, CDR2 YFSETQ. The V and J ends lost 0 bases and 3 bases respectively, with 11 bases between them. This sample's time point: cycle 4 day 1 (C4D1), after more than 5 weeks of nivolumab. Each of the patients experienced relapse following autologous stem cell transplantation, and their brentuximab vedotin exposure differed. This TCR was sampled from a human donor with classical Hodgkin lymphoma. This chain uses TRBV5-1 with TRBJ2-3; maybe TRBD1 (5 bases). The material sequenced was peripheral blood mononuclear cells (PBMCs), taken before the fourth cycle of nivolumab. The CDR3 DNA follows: TGCGCCAGCAGCTTGGTAGGACCAGGGACAGATACGCAGTATTTT. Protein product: CASSLVGPGTDTQYF.